These 15 T cell receptor beta chains share one sample of origin, sequenced in a study of B cell selection in AIRE deficiency. Sequencing was performed with immunoSEQ multiplex PCR; in TCRdb, only in-frame clones are kept and a portion is missing. The table lists fewer than 30,000 clones, around 95% of them singletons. Sorting defined conventional CD4 T cells as CD4+CD127+. The sequencing sample was made of CD4+CD127+ conventional T cells sorted from PBMCs. The origin of the receptors is a human donor in good health.

The rearrangement joins TRBV6-5 to TRBJ1-2; D is unclear. The V end was cut by 0 bases, the J end by 5 bases, with 10 bases between. This CDR3 has 14 residues. The germline gives CDR1 MNHEY, CDR2 SVGAGI. The CDR3 protein is CASSYSRAVYGYTF. The CDR3 DNA is TGTGCCAGCAGTTACTCGAGGGCAGTTTATGGCTACACCTTC.

This chain connects TRBV2 to TRBJ2-2; D might be TRBD2 (6 bases). The CDR3 sequence is 14 residues long. The V end was cut by 8 bases, the J end by 2 bases, with 12 bases between. Germline V gene lookup returns CDR1 SNHLY and CDR2 FYNNEI. CDR3 nucleotides: TGTGCCAGCCTTCGGGACTTTAACACCGGGGAGCTGTTTTTT. It codes for CASLRDFNTGELFF.

This chain joins TRBV5-1 and TRBJ2-7; TRBD2 matches at 9 bases. Germline CDR1 reads SGHRS; CDR2 reads YFSETQ. Unmatched junction bases numbered 9, after V lost 5 bases and J lost 6 bases. This CDR3 is 14 amino acids long. The CDR3 region has the DNA TGCGCCAGCAGGGTATTAGCGGGAGCTGGCGAGCAGTACTTC. Encoded protein: CASRVLAGAGEQYF.

The chain joins TRBV19 to TRBJ2-1; 9 bases are a match to TRBD2. This CDR3 region has 14 residues. Germline CDR1 reads LNHDA; CDR2 reads SQIVND (reference sequence). With V trimmed by 6 bases and J by 7 bases, 7 bases remained unmatched. This chain's CDR3 is CASSSSGSTNEQFF. The CDR3 DNA is TGTGCCAGTAGCAGTAGCGGGAGTACGAATGAGCAGTTCTTC.

The gene calls are TRBV7-2 and TRBJ2-7; TRBD2 matches at 10 bases. The CDR3 is 15 amino acids. Germline lookup yields CDR1 SGHTA and CDR2 FQGNSA. Trimming at V came to 1 base and at J to 6 bases, leaving 6 bases not matched to a gene. The CDR3 sequence is CASSLGVAGGCEQYF. CDR3 nucleotide sequence: TGTGCCAGCAGCTTAGGGGTAGCGGGGGGCTGCGAGCAGTACTTC.

Written as DNA, the CDR3 is TGTGCCAGCAGTTTTAGAGTTACCTCTACAGATACGCAGTATTTT. Translated: CASSFRVTSTDTQYF. The V call is TRBV27, the J call TRBJ2-3; D is uncertain. Germline CDR1 MNHEY, CDR2 SMNVEV (reference sequence). The CDR3 spans 15 residues. V was trimmed by 3 bases and J by 3 bases, leaving 13 bases between them.

V gene TRBV7-2 combines with J gene TRBJ2-5; possible D gene TRBD2, 5 bases. V gave up 2 bases and J gave up 6 bases, with 13 bases separating them. This CDR3 has 14 amino acids. Per germline, CDR1 SGHTA and CDR2 FQGNSA. The CDR3: CASSLLAFEQTQYF. CDR3 bases: TGTGCCAGCAGCTTATTAGCGTTCGAACAGACCCAGTACTTC.

V is TRBV7-2 and J is TRBJ1-2; TRBD1 is a possible D gene (5 bases). Looked up from germline, CDR1 is SGHTA and CDR2 is FQGNSA. CDR3 size: 13 residues. V lost 0 bases and J lost 8, with 10 bases in between. CDR3 bases: TGTGCCAGCAGCTTAGCATGGGGGGAGGGCTACACCTTC. As protein: CASSLAWGEGYTF. Full variable domain (missing parts from reference TRBV7-2 and TRBJ1-2): GAGVSQSPSNKVTEKGKDVELRCDPISGHTALYWYRQSLGQGLEFLIYFQGNSAPDKSGLPSDRFSAERTGGSVSTLTIQRTQQEDSAVYLCASSLAWGEGYTFGSGTRLTVV.

J is TRBJ1-2 and V is TRBV6-6; TRBD1 is a possible D gene (5 bases). The CDR3 spans 15 residues. V was shortened by 7 bases and J by 0 bases, with 15 bases between the two germline ends. Germline V gene data show CDR1 as MNHNY and CDR2 as SVGAGI (reference sequence). CDR3 loop: CASTAGGGANYGYTF. As DNA, the CDR3 is TGTGCCAGCACCGCCGGGGGGGGAGCTAACTATGGCTACACCTTC.

This chain connects TRBV6-1 to TRBJ2-5, with D perhaps TRBD2 (5 bases). The CDR3 contains 13 residues. Trimming took 1 base from V and 2 from J, leaving 5 bases between them. The V gene's germline CDR1 is MNHNS and CDR2 SASEGT. The CDR3 reads CASSEGEQETQYF. The CDR3 coding sequence is TGTGCCAGCAGTGAAGGGGAGCAAGAGACCCAGTACTTC.

This clone was seen once. V and J are TRBV4-1 and TRBJ1-2; D may be TRBD1 (6 bases). The germline gives CDR1 MGHRA, CDR2 YSYEKL. V lost 1 base and J lost 4, with 10 bases in between. The CDR3 sequence is 14 residues long. The CDR3: CASSQVGQSYGYTF. The CDR3 DNA sequence: TGCGCCAGCAGCCAAGTAGGACAGTCCTATGGCTACACCTTC.

This chain connects TRBV11-3 to TRBJ2-3, with D perhaps matching TRBD2 (6 bases). Germline lookup yields CDR1 SGHNT and CDR2 YENEEA. This CDR3 region has 14 residues. V lost 5 bases, J lost 6 bases, and 15 bases lay in between. The CDR3 nucleotides read TGTGCCAGCAGCCTCGGGACTGGCCGGGATACGCAGTATTTT. Translating gives CASSLGTGRDTQYF. The full variable domain, with the rest looked up from reference TRBV11-3 and TRBJ2-3, is EAGVVQSPRYKIIEKKQPVAFWCNPISGHNTLYWYLQNLGQGPELLIRYENEEAVDDSQLPKDRFSAERLKGVDSTLKIQPAELGDSAVYLCASSLGTGRDTQYFGPGTRLTVL.

This clone was observed once. This sequence joins TRBV19 and TRBJ2-7; D is tentatively TRBD1 or TRBD2 (5 bases each). Germline loops: CDR1 LNHDA, CDR2 SQIVND (reference sequence). Trimming cost V 2 bases and J 7 bases, with 18 bases left between them. The CDR3 loop spans 15 amino acids. This CDR3 is CASSIPTQGRREQYF. DNA for the CDR3: TGTGCCAGTAGTATACCAACGCAGGGACGTCGGGAGCAGTACTTC.

The chain is built from TRBV11-3 and TRBJ2-7; TRBD2 matches 9 bases. The germline CDR1 and CDR2 sequences are SGHNT and YENEEA. This CDR3 has 14 amino acids. V lost 5 bases and J lost 6; bases outside the gene matches: 8. The CDR3 nucleotides are TGTGCCAGCAGCCCGAGTAGCGGGAGTACCGAGCAGTACTTC. Its protein is CASSPSSGSTEQYF.

The J gene is TRBJ2-7, the V gene TRBV7-2, with a possible D match to TRBD2 (6 bases). CDR3 length equals 13 residues. With 2 bases removed from V and 7 bases from J, the gap between germline ends came to 12 bases. Germline V gene lookup returns CDR1 SGHTA and CDR2 FQGNSA. CDR3 loop: CASSLQRESEQYF. Here the CDR3 DNA reads TGTGCCAGCAGCTTACAACGGGAGTCGGAGCAGTACTTC.